The 20 T cell receptor beta chains below were found in one sample sequenced in a study of blood T cell repertoires in COVID-19. The method was immunoSEQ multiplex PCR; TCRdb's version includes in-frame clones alone and lacks a portion of them. Of hundreds of thousands of clones in the sample, 80% to 85% were seen once. The sample was peripheral blood. The receptor source for this set is a man under 40 with active or convalescent COVID-19.

The chain links TRBV27 to TRBJ1-5; the match to TRBD1 covers 7 bases. This CDR3 spans 15 amino acids. Germline V gene lookup returns CDR1 MNHEY and CDR2 SMNVEV (reference sequence). Trimming took 6 bases from V and 0 from J; bases not matched to a gene: 5. As DNA, the CDR3 is TGTGCCAGCAGGACAGGGCTAGATAGCAATCAGCCCCAGCATTTT. Protein sequence: CASRTGLDSNQPQHF.

The V gene is TRBV7-9, the J gene TRBJ2-7; possible D gene TRBD2, 5 bases. The CDR3 is made up of 11 amino acids. Germline CDR1 reads SEHNR; CDR2 reads FQNEAQ (reference sequence). V lost 6 bases and J 6 bases, leaving 9 bases between the germline ends. Here the CDR3 DNA reads TGTGCCAGCAGTCCTAGCTTCGAGCAGTACTTC. Its protein product is CASSPSFEQYF.

This chain joins TRBV19 and TRBJ2-7; the match to TRBD2 covers 8 bases. The CDR3 is made up of 14 amino acids. Trimming took 3 bases from V and 5 from J; bases not matched to a gene: 6. The germline CDR1 and CDR2 sequences are LNHDA and SQIVND (reference sequence). In DNA, the CDR3 is TGTGCCAGTAGTATGCGGGGGGCTGCTAACGAGCAGTACTTC. Translated, it gives CASSMRGAANEQYF.

The chain joins TRBV19 to TRBJ2-5; the D gene is possibly TRBD1 (6 bases). The CDR3 covers 15 residues. The V end was cut by 3 bases, the J end by 5 bases, with 16 bases between. CDR1 LNHDA and CDR2 SQIVND come from the germline V gene (reference sequence). In DNA form, the CDR3 reads TGTGCCAGTAGTATGGGGGCGGCCGTGTTGGAGACCCAGTACTTC. This encodes CASSMGAAVLETQYF.

V usage is TRBV24-1 and J usage is TRBJ2-5; 14 nucleotides align to TRBD2. The CDR3 totals 17 residues. J lost 5 bases, V lost 4 bases, and 8 bases had no gene match. Germline loops: CDR1 KGHDR, CDR2 SFDVKD. The DNA of the CDR3 is TGTGCCACCAGTGACCCTCAGACTAGCGGGGGGGCGGAGACCCAGTACTTC. This gives the protein CATSDPQTSGGAETQYF.

A word on this clone: Compared with germline, one end of the junction differs, possibly owing to a read error. The gene calls are TRBV9 and TRBJ2-5; possible D gene TRBD1, 5 bases. In germline, CDR1 is SGDLS, CDR2 YYNGEE. The CDR3 totals 12 residues. The CDR3 region has the DNA TGTGCCAGCATGGGTTTGGGGCGAGTCCTCGACTTC. Its protein is CASMGLGRVLDF.

The chain is built from TRBV2 and TRBJ2-7, with TRBD1 as a possible D gene (6 bases). Trimming left V 4 bases short and J 3 bases short, with 10 bases between. Germline CDR1 reads SNHLY; CDR2 reads FYNNEI. The CDR3 runs to 13 residues. The CDR3 nucleotides read TGTGCCAGCAGTGCTGCAGGGGACTACGAGCAGTACTTC. Its protein product is CASSAAGDYEQYF.

CDR3 protein: CASSHGGDRGTYGYTF. CDR3 sequence (DNA): TGTGCCAGCAGCCACGGGGGGGACAGGGGGACCTATGGCTACACCTTC. The rearrangement uses TRBV5-4 and TRBJ1-2, with TRBD1 matching over 11 bases. The trim removed 4 bases at V and 4 bases at J, leaving 9 bases unmatched. The CDR3 totals 16 residues. Germline V gene data show CDR1 as SGHNT and CDR2 as YYREEE (reference sequence).

The chain carries TRBV7-6 and TRBJ1-4, with a tentative D call TRBD1 (5 bases). This CDR3 region has 14 residues. The V end was cut by 6 bases, the J end by 7 bases, with 15 bases between. Germline CDR1 SGHVS, CDR2 FNYEAQ. The CDR3 spells CASSPQGRGEKLFF. DNA for the CDR3: TGTGCCAGCAGTCCCCAGGGCCGAGGTGAAAAACTGTTTTTT.

The chain is built from TRBV15 and TRBJ2-2, with no clear D. V was trimmed by 1 base and J by 5 bases, leaving 5 bases between them. The CDR3 spans 13 residues. From germline, CDR1 is LNHNV and CDR2 YYDKDF (reference sequence). The CDR3 sequence: CATSRGDTGELFF. The DNA for the CDR3 is TGTGCCACCAGCAGAGGAGATACCGGGGAGCTGTTTTTT.

This clone appeared a few times. V usage is TRBV30 and J usage is TRBJ1-2, with 11 bases aligning to TRBD1. The CDR3 loop spans 14 amino acids. Germline trimming cut 3 bases from V and 8 bases from J; bases unmatched to any gene: 8. The germline V gene encodes CDR1 GTSNPN and CDR2 SVGIG (reference sequence). Here the CDR3 DNA reads TGTGCCTGGAGAACTGGACAGGGGGCCCGAGGCTACACCTTC. The encoded protein is CAWRTGQGARGYTF.

The genes are TRBV4-1 and TRBJ2-2, with TRBD1 matching over 7 bases. This CDR3 contains 15 residues. Germline V gene data show CDR1 as MGHRA and CDR2 as YSYEKL. V trimming: 0 bases; J trimming: 6 bases; junction bases outside the gene matches: 4. The CDR3 loop is CASSQDRGWAGELFF. The CDR3, as DNA: TGCGCCAGCAGCCAAGACAGGGGGTGGGCCGGGGAGCTGTTTTTT.

In its sample, this clone was seen a few times. The chain has TRBV6-1 and TRBJ2-7; perhaps TRBD2 as D (6 bases). Germline CDR1 and CDR2: MNHNS and SASEGT. V was cut by 5 bases and J by 9 bases, with 17 bases left in between. This CDR3 is 13 amino acids long. Here the CDR3 reads CASSSGTARSQYF. DNA of the CDR3: TGTGCCAGCAGTTCTGGGACTGCCCGGTCGCAGTACTTC.

CDR3 amino acids: CASSLDRRGEQFF. The CDR3 DNA reads as TGTGCCAGCAGCTTAGATCGAAGGGGTGAGCAGTTCTTC. V and J are TRBV11-2 and TRBJ2-1; tentatively, D is TRBD1 (5 bases). This CDR3 spans 13 amino acids. CDR1 and CDR2 (germline): SGHAT, FQNNGV. Trimming shortened V by 0 bases and J by 9 bases, and 9 bases separated the two germline ends.

The CDR3 here is CASRPGRGSTYNSPLHF. In nucleotides, the CDR3 is TGCGCCAGCAGGCCGGGCAGGGGATCCACCTATAATTCACCCCTCCACTTT. The rearrangement links TRBV5-1 to TRBJ1-6, with D tentatively TRBD1 (6 bases). V lost 5 bases, J lost 2 bases, and 17 bases lay in between. The CDR3 is 17 residues long. CDR1 SGHRS and CDR2 YFSETQ come from the germline V gene.

J is TRBJ2-2 and V is TRBV9; possibly TRBD1 for D (6 bases). CDR3 size: 14 residues. V was cut by 1 base and J by 5 bases, with 9 bases left in between. CDR1 is SGDLS, CDR2 YYNGEE, per germline. The CDR3 DNA sequence: TGTGCCAGCAGCGTACAGGGGTGGACCGGGGAGCTGTTTTTT. Translation gives CASSVQGWTGELFF.

V gene TRBV18 combines with J gene TRBJ1-5; D may be TRBD1 (5 bases). V dropped 3 bases and J dropped 1 base, with 19 bases sitting between them. Per the germline V gene, CDR1 is KGHSH and CDR2 is LQKENI. This CDR3 has 18 residues. The CDR3 spells CASSPTGGGSGSNQPQHF. CDR3 DNA sequence: TGTGCCAGCTCACCGACCGGGGGGGGATCGGGGAGCAATCAGCCCCAGCATTTT.

This rearrangement joins TRBV11-2 to TRBJ2-7; TRBD2 matches at 8 bases. The CDR3 loop spans 15 amino acids. Germline V gene data show CDR1 as SGHAT and CDR2 as FQNNGV. Unmatched junction bases numbered 6, after V lost 5 bases and J lost 0 bases. This CDR3 is CASSRGLVSSYEQYF. CDR3 in DNA: TGTGCCAGCAGCCGGGGACTAGTAAGCTCCTACGAGCAGTACTTC.

The chain has TRBV6-6 and TRBJ1-1; tentative D call: TRBD1 (5 bases). Germline V CDR1 and CDR2: MNHNY, SVGAGI (reference sequence). This CDR3 spans 15 amino acids. The V and J ends lost 6 bases and 5 bases respectively, with 19 bases between them. In DNA form, the CDR3 reads TGTGCCAGCAGCCAGATGGCGGGGGGTCGAACTGAAGCTTTCTTT. Amino acid sequence: CASSQMAGGRTEAFF.

The gene calls are TRBV6-5 and TRBJ1-6; D might be TRBD1 (5 bases). The CDR3 contains 15 residues. Germline CDR1 MNHEY, CDR2 SVGAGI. V was trimmed by 0 bases and J by 10 bases, leaving 13 bases between them. This CDR3 reads CASSYSIQGLSPLHF. CDR3 in DNA: TGTGCCAGCAGTTACTCGATTCAGGGACTCTCACCCCTCCACTTT.